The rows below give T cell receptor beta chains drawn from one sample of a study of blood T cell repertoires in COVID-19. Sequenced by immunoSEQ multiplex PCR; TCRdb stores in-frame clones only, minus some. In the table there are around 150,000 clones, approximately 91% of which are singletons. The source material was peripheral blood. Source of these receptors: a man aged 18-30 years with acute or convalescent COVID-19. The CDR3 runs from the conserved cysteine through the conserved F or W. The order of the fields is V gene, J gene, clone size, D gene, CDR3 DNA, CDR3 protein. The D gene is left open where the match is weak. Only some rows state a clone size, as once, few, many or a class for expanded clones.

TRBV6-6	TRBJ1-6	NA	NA	TGTGCCAGCAGTTACGGGGCAGCACCCCTCCACTTT	CASSYGAAPLHF
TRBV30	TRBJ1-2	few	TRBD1	TGTGCCTGGAGTGAACAGGGGACCTATGGCTACACCTTC	CAWSEQGTYGYTF
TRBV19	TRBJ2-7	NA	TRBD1	TGTGCCAGTAGTCTAGGGACAGGGGGTGAGCAGTACTTC	CASSLGTGGEQYF
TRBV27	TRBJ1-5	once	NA	TGTGCCAGCAGTCATGGACATAGCAATCAGCCCCAGCATTTT	CASSHGHSNQPQHF
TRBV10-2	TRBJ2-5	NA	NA	TGCGCCAGCAGTGGGGCCCCCAGGGGTCAAGAGACCCAGTACTTC	CASSGAPRGQETQYF
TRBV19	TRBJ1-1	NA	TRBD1	TGTGCCAGTAGTATAGATTTGTACAGGGGGCTACGAGCTTTCTTT	CASSIDLYRGLRAFF
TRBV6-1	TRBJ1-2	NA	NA	TGTGCCAGCAGTGAAGATTCAGAAAACTATGGCTACACCTTC	CASSEDSENYGYTF
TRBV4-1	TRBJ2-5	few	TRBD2	TGCGCCAGCAGCCCAATGGGAGCGGGGGGCCAAGAGACCCAGTACTTC	CASSPMGAGGQETQYF
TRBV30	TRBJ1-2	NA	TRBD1	TGTGCCTGGAGGGCGACAGGGGTTCTGGATGGCTACACCTTC	CAWRATGVLDGYTF
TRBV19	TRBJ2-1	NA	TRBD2	TGTGCCAGTAGTAAGCGGGAGGGTTGGGATGAGCAGTTCTTC	CASSKREGWDEQFF
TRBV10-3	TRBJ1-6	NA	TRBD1	TGTGCCATCAGAGCGGACAGGGAACATAATTCACCCCTCCACTTT	CAIRADREHNSPLHF
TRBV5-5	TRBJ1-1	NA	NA	TGTGCCAGCAGCTTGATGCAGGCCATGAACACTGAAGCTTTCTTT	CASSLMQAMNTEAFF
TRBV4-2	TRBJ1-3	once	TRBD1	TGTGCCAGCAGCCAAGAGACAGGGGGCCTTGCAAGCTCTGGAAACACCATATATTTT	CASSQETGGLASSGNTIYF
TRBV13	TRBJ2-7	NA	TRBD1	TGTGCCAGCAGCTTGACAGGGATCTCCTACGAGCAGTACTTC	CASSLTGISYEQYF
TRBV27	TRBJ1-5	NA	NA	TGTGCCAGCAGTGCCCAGGATGGCGGGCTATTTAATCAGCCCCAGCATTTT	CASSAQDGGLFNQPQHF
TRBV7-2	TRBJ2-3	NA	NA	TGTGCCAGCAGCAGATGGGACTCCGTATCCACAGATACGCAGTATTTT	CASSRWDSVSTDTQYF
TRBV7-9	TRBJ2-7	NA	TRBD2	TGTGCCAGCAGCCAAGGACTAGCGGGCTCCTACGAGCAGTACTTC	CASSQGLAGSYEQYF
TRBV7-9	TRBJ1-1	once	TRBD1	TGTGCCAGCAGCTTATCGACAGGGATGAACACTGAAGCTTTCTTT	CASSLSTGMNTEAFF
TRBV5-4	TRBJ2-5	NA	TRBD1	TGTGCCAGCAGCAAAACAGGGGGCTCCGAAGAGACCCAGTACTTC	CASSKTGGSEETQYF
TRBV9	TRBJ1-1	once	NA	TGTGCCAGCAGCTCGAAGCCAGGGCACACGAACACTGAAGCTTTCTTT	CASSSKPGHTNTEAFF
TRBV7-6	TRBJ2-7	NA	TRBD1	TGTGCCAGCAGCCAGGGACAGGTTCCCTACGAGCAGTACTTC	CASSQGQVPYEQYF
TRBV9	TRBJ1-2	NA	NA	TGTGCCAGCAGCGTAGGTACTAAGAAAATCTATGGCTACACCTTC	CASSVGTKKIYGYTF